The 30 T cell receptor beta chains presented below share a single source sample, sequenced in a study of neurological immune-mediated disorders. TCRdb analysed the 5' RACE reads with MiXCR anew, one entry per CDR3 protein. The table includes 85,000 to 90,000 distinct CDR3 sequences, approximately 3.5% detected once. The sequencing input was PBMCs. The receptors were gathered from a woman aged 45 to 65 with multiple sclerosis.

The table lists this clonotype with many counts. CDR3 sequence reads: CSVEGEIPYEQYF. The CDR3 DNA sequence: TGCAGCGTTGAAGGGGAGATACCCTACGAGCAGTACTTC. The chain employs TRBV29-1 and TRBJ2-7; weak D call: TRBD2 (5 bases). Trimming left V 1 base short and J 2 bases short, with 9 bases between. The CDR3 spans 13 residues. Germline CDR1 is SQVTM and CDR2 is ANQGSEA.

The sample holds many counts of this clonotype. The V and J genes are TRBV20-1 and TRBJ2-7; D perhaps matches TRBD1 (6 bases). The CDR3 is 14 residues long. V shed 6 bases and J shed 3 bases, with 18 bases lying between them. CDR1 and CDR2 from the germline V gene are DFQATT and SNEGSKA (reference sequence). The CDR3 is CSARSGTLFYEQYF. CDR3 bases: TGCAGTGCCCGCTCCGGGACATTGTTCTACGAGCAGTACTTC.

This clonotype appeared many times. This chain links TRBV7-2 with TRBJ2-1; 12 bases line up with TRBD2. Germline trimming cut 5 bases from V and 9 bases from J; bases unmatched to any gene: 5. Per germline, CDR1 SGHTA and CDR2 FQGNSA. CDR3 length equals 14 residues. CDR3 bases: TGTGCCAGCAGCCGGACTAGCGGGGTCACTGAGCAGTTCTTC. It codes for CASSRTSGVTEQFF. Full variable domain (rest looked up from reference TRBV7-2 and TRBJ2-1): GAGVSQSPSNKVTEKGKDVELRCDPISGHTALYWYRQSLGQGLEFLIYFQGNSAPDKSGLPSDRFSAERTGGSVSTLTIQRTQQEDSAVYLCASSRTSGVTEQFFGPGTRLTVL.

This clonotype has a count of ten or more. The chain uses TRBV20-1 and TRBJ2-4; 8 nucleotides match TRBD2. The germline V gene has CDR1 DFQATT and CDR2 SNEGSKA (reference sequence). With 8 bases clipped from V and 4 bases from J, the junction kept 4 bases outside the gene matches. The CDR3 runs to 12 residues. The CDR3 DNA follows: TGCAGTCCGCTAGCGGGTAAAAACATTCAGTACTTC. Encoded protein: CSPLAGKNIQYF.

This clonotype was counted ten times or more. A junction boundary mismatches the germline segment, possibly from a read error. V is TRBV7-7 and J is TRBJ2-7; 10 bases agree with TRBD1. CDR3 length equals 15 residues. Germline loops: CDR1 SSHAT, CDR2 FNYEAQ (reference sequence). CDR3 residues: CASSPGTGESYEQYF. In DNA form, the CDR3 reads TGTGCTAGCAGCCCCGGGACAGGGGAATCCTACGAGCAGTACTTC.

At least ten counts were recorded for this clonotype. The gene calls are TRBV6-5 and TRBJ2-2, with a weak D call TRBD1 (5 bases). The germline CDR1 and CDR2 sequences are MNHEY and SVGAGI. V dropped 6 bases and J dropped 4 bases, with 15 bases sitting between them. The CDR3 length is 15 residues. For the CDR3, the DNA is TGTGCCAGCAGGAAGACAGTGGTGGTCACCGGGGAGCTGTTTTTT. Amino acid sequence: CASRKTVVVTGELFF.

The genes are TRBV5-1 and TRBJ1-1; TRBD1 might be the D (5 bases). Per the germline V gene, CDR1 is SGHRS and CDR2 is YFSETQ. This CDR3 is built from 14 residues. V was cut by 4 bases and J by 1 base, with 11 bases left in between. In nucleotides, the CDR3 is TGCGCCAGCAGCCTGGGGCATCCGAACACTGAAGCTTTCTTT. It translates to CASSLGHPNTEAFF.

This clonotype was detected many times. V is TRBV18 and J is TRBJ2-3; D gene uncertain. V gave up 0 bases and J gave up 4 bases, with 2 bases separating them. The germline gives CDR1 KGHSH, CDR2 LQKENI. The CDR3 extends over 12 amino acids. CDR3 nucleotide sequence: TGTGCCAGCTCACCACCCGCAGATACGCAGTATTTT. This gives the protein CASSPPADTQYF.

This clonotype was counted many times. The gene calls are TRBV20-1 and TRBJ2-5, with a tentative D call TRBD2 (5 bases). CDR3 length: 15 amino acids. CDR1 DFQATT and CDR2 SNEGSKA come from the germline V gene (reference sequence). Trimming removed 3 bases at V and 5 bases at J, with 19 bases between. The CDR3 loop is CSASSEGPRWETQYF. DNA for the CDR3: TGCAGTGCTAGTTCTGAGGGCCCAAGGTGGGAGACCCAGTACTTC.

This clonotype has a count of ten or more. The CDR3 DNA is TGTGCCAGCAGCTTAGATGAGGGCCCAGATACGCAGTATTTT. Encoded protein: CASSLDEGPDTQYF. This chain uses TRBV11-2 with TRBJ2-3; D perhaps matches TRBD2 (5 bases). V was pared by 0 bases and J by 4 bases, with 8 bases between. CDR3 length equals 14 residues. Germline V CDR1 and CDR2: SGHAT, FQNNGV.

Comments on this clonotype: A read error may be the cause here, since a much bigger clone is one base away. J is TRBJ1-4 and V is TRBV21-1. TRBV21-1 is a pseudogene locus. The CDR3 has 15 residues. The CDR3 loop is CANSKGIYDREKLFF. The DNA for the CDR3 is TGTGCCAACAGCAAAGGGATCTATGATCGGGAAAAACTGTTTTTT.

The table lists this clonotype with many counts. This rearrangement joins TRBV7-2 to TRBJ1-1, with 12 bases aligning to TRBD1. The CDR3 contains 16 residues. V lost 3 bases and J lost 11; bases outside the gene matches: 13. Germline values: CDR1 SGHTA, CDR2 FQGNSA. For the CDR3, the DNA is TGTGCCAGCAGCTTGGGACAGGGGGCCGGGGAAAATAAGGCTTTCTTT. Its translation: CASSLGQGAGENKAFF.

This clonotype came up a few times. The chain carries TRBV12-3 or TRBV12-4 and TRBJ2-2; perhaps TRBD2 as D (6 bases). This CDR3 is built from 14 residues. V shed 7 bases and J shed 0 bases, with 9 bases lying between them. The CDR3 is CASNPGANTGELFF. DNA of the CDR3: TGTGCCAGCAACCCGGGGGCGAACACCGGGGAGCTGTTTTTT.

In its sample, this clonotype was seen many times. V usage is TRBV6-2 or TRBV6-3 and J usage is TRBJ1-2; D gene unclear. CDR1 and CDR2 from the germline V gene are MNHEY and SVGEGT. The CDR3 is made up of 14 amino acids. Trimming shortened V by 0 bases and J by 4 bases, and 9 bases separated the two germline ends. The CDR3 nucleotides read TGTGCCAGCAGTTACTCGGCATCTCTCTATGGCTACACCTTC. Protein: CASSYSASLYGYTF.

This clonotype was found many times. This chain uses TRBV5-1 with TRBJ2-5; TRBD2 aligns across 8 bases. Losses at the gene ends were 4 bases for V and 5 bases for J; bases not matched to a gene: 10. Germline V CDR1 and CDR2: SGHRS, YFSETQ. This CDR3 comprises 15 residues. The CDR3 loop is CASSQQTSVVETQYF. The CDR3 DNA reads as TGCGCCAGCAGCCAACAGACTAGCGTGGTCGAGACCCAGTACTTC. Full variable domain (remainder filled in from reference TRBV5-1 and TRBJ2-5): KAGVTQTPRYLIKTRGQQVTLSCSPISGHRSVSWYQQTPGQGLQFLFEYFSETQRNKGNFPGRFSGRQFSNSRSEMNVSTLELGDSALYLCASSQQTSVVETQYFGPGTRLLVL.

This clonotype was seen ten or more times. This sequence joins TRBV20-1 and TRBJ2-5, with 8 bases that match TRBD2. Germline CDR1 and CDR2: DFQATT and SNEGSKA (reference sequence). J gave up 5 bases and V 4 bases, and 15 bases lay outside the gene matches. The CDR3 spans 16 residues. The CDR3 spells CSATLLLAGSRETQYF. The DNA for the CDR3 is TGCAGTGCTACGCTCCTTTTAGCGGGGTCGCGGGAGACCCAGTACTTC.

This clonotype appeared many times. The chain has TRBV7-8 and TRBJ2-1; D is uncertain. Deletions cut 5 bases from V and 8 bases from J, with 13 bases between. Looked up from germline, CDR1 is SGHVS and CDR2 is FQNEAQ. CDR3 length: 13 residues. The CDR3 sequence: CASSRPKGDEQFF. The CDR3 DNA reads TGTGCCAGCAGCAGACCGAAGGGCGATGAGCAGTTCTTC.

This clonotype was observed at least ten times. The rearrangement uses TRBV7-9 and TRBJ2-5; TRBD1 might be the D (6 bases). This CDR3 is 14 amino acids long. Germline CDR1 reads SEHNR; CDR2 reads FQNEAQ (reference sequence). V was cut by 5 bases and J by 1 base, with 11 bases left in between. The CDR3 here is CASSPRQVQETQYF. The CDR3, as DNA: TGTGCCAGCAGCCCTAGACAGGTCCAAGAGACCCAGTACTTC.

The chain joins TRBV10-3 to TRBJ1-5, with D perhaps matching TRBD1 (5 bases). The CDR3 loop spans 16 amino acids. Germline values: CDR1 ENHRY, CDR2 SYGVKD. Trimming stripped 3 bases from V and 0 bases from J, with 12 bases between. The CDR3 loop reads CAISDRVGASNQPQHF. In nucleotides, the CDR3 is TGTGCCATCAGTGACAGGGTTGGAGCTAGCAATCAGCCCCAGCATTTT.

This clonotype was found many times. The chain couples TRBV7-9 to TRBJ1-2; unclear D gene. The germline V gene encodes CDR1 SEHNR and CDR2 FQNEAQ (reference sequence). The V end was cut by 5 bases, the J end by 0 bases, with 16 bases between. This CDR3 spans 16 amino acids. CDR3 residues: CASSEGLHGPNYGYTF. The CDR3 DNA sequence: TGTGCCAGCAGCGAAGGCTTACACGGACCTAACTATGGCTACACCTTC.

The sample holds many counts of this clonotype. The V gene is TRBV18, the J gene TRBJ2-7; possible D gene TRBD1, 6 bases. With 10 bases removed from V and 2 bases from J, the gap between germline ends came to 21 bases. The CDR3 is 15 residues long. In germline, CDR1 is KGHSH, CDR2 LQKENI. CDR3: CATASGEGAPYEQYF. The CDR3 nucleotides read TGTGCCACCGCGTCAGGGGAAGGGGCCCCCTACGAGCAGTACTTC. The full variable domain, in which reference TRBV18 and TRBJ2-7 provide the parts outside the CDR3, is NAGVMQNPRHLVRRRGQEARLRCSPMKGHSHVYWYRQLPEEGLKFMVYLQKENIIDESGMPKERFSAEFPKEGPSILRIQQVVRGDSAAYFCATASGEGAPYEQYFGPGTRLTVT.

This clonotype was recorded at least ten times. The V and J genes are TRBV20-1 and TRBJ1-6, with 8 positions matching TRBD1. Looked up from germline, CDR1 is DFQATT and CDR2 is SNEGSKA (reference sequence). V lost 5 bases to trimming and J lost 9 bases; unmatched junction nucleotides: 9. The CDR3 is 14 amino acids. The CDR3 here is CSAVDTGGRSPLHF. The CDR3 DNA follows: TGCAGTGCTGTAGATACAGGGGGACGTTCACCCCTCCACTTT.

This clonotype was seen repeatedly, ten times or more. The rearrangement uses TRBV20-1 and TRBJ2-1; 12 nucleotides align to TRBD2. Germline V lookup: CDR1 DFQATT, CDR2 SNEGSKA (reference sequence). The CDR3 extends over 16 amino acids. The J segment lost 4 bases and the V segment lost 1 base, leaving 5 bases of the junction unmatched. The DNA of the CDR3 is TGCAGTGCTAGAGCAACTAGCGGGGGGATGTACAATGAGCAGTTCTTC. Its protein is CSARATSGGMYNEQFF.

This clonotype was detected ten times or more. The V gene is TRBV28, the J gene TRBJ1-1; no definite D call. Germline CDR1 and CDR2: MDHEN and SYDVKM. The CDR3 loop spans 13 amino acids. Trimming shortened V by 7 bases and J by 0 bases, and 9 bases separated the two germline ends. This chain's CDR3 is CASKAGMNTEAFF. The CDR3 DNA reads as TGTGCCAGCAAGGCCGGTATGAACACTGAAGCTTTCTTT. The entire variable domain, with the rest obtained from reference TRBV28 and TRBJ1-1, is as follows: DVKVTQSSRYLVKRTGEKVFLECVQDMDHENMFWYRQDPGLGLRLIYFSYDVKMKEKGDIPEGYSVSREKKERFSLILESASTNQTSMYLCASKAGMNTEAFFGQGTRLTVV.

This clonotype was picked up a small number of times. V and J are TRBV5-1 and TRBJ2-1; 8 nucleotides agree with TRBD1. Germline loops: CDR1 SGHRS, CDR2 YFSETQ. After removal of 7 bases from V and 3 bases from J, the junction contained 6 bases not matched to a gene. The CDR3 consists of 14 residues. The DNA of the CDR3 is TGCGCCAGCGAACAGGGGGTGGACTACAATGAGCAGTTCTTC. Its protein is CASEQGVDYNEQFF.

This clonotype was detected many times. The chain carries TRBV20-1 and TRBJ1-5; 7 bases are shared with TRBD1. The trim removed 1 base at V and 7 bases at J, leaving 4 bases unmatched. The CDR3 is 13 residues long. Germline V gives CDR1 DFQATT, CDR2 SNEGSKA (reference sequence). The CDR3 region is CSARGQGEQPQHF. The CDR3 bases are TGCAGTGCTAGAGGACAGGGAGAGCAGCCCCAGCATTTT.

This clonotype was seen at least ten times. The junction does not match germline at one end; this may be a read error. The rearrangement links TRBV7-7 to TRBJ2-5, with D perhaps assigned TRBD1 or TRBD2 (5 bases each). The CDR3 sequence is 15 residues long. Germline CDR1 is SSHAT and CDR2 is FNYEAQ (reference sequence). The chain's CDR3 is CASSLGAGTQETQYF. The DNA of the CDR3 is TGTGCTAGCAGCTTAGGGGCAGGGACCCAAGAGACCCAGTACTTC.

This clonotype was seen many times. The chain employs TRBV20-1 and TRBJ1-1; possible D gene TRBD1, 5 bases. Trimming shortened V by 1 base and J by 8 bases, and 8 bases separated the two germline ends. This CDR3 is 11 amino acids long. Per the germline V gene, CDR1 is DFQATT and CDR2 is SNEGSKA (reference sequence). CDR3 in DNA: TGCAGTGCTAGAGTCTGGGACGAAGCTTTCTTT. Encoded protein: CSARVWDEAFF.

This clonotype has just a few counts. V usage is TRBV5-5 and J usage is TRBJ2-2; D is unclear. Germline CDR1 is SGHKS and CDR2 is YYEKEE (reference sequence). This CDR3 is 16 amino acids long. Trimming removed 0 bases at V and 3 bases at J, with 12 bases between. This chain's CDR3 is CASSLGVGRDTGELFF. The CDR3 bases are TGTGCCAGCAGCTTGGGAGTGGGTAGAGACACCGGGGAGCTGTTTTTT. The full variable domain, with the rest looked up from reference TRBV5-5 and TRBJ2-2, is DAGVTQSPTHLIKTRGQQVTLRCSPISGHKSVSWYQQVLGQGPQFIFQYYEKEERGRGNFPDRFSARQFPNYSSELNVNALLLGDSALYLCASSLGVGRDTGELFFGEGSRLTVL.

This clonotype was seen ten or more times. The CDR3 reads CASSLSLAGGIYNEQFF. The CDR3, as DNA: TGCGCCAGCAGCCTTTCCTTAGCGGGGGGGATTTACAATGAGCAGTTCTTC. The V gene is TRBV4-1, the J gene TRBJ2-1; TRBD2 agrees at 11 bases. The CDR3 extends over 17 amino acids. Trimming took 4 bases from V and 4 from J; bases not matched to a gene: 9. Looked up from germline, CDR1 is MGHRA and CDR2 is YSYEKL.